Below, 20 T cell receptor beta chains from the same sample are listed, as sequenced in a study of blood T cells in healthy people across ages. Then a second PCR, running roughly 6 to 12 cycles, was carried out with a sample-barcoded 5' primer and a J-beta primer mix. A single record per CDR3 protein comes from TCRdb applying MiXCR to the 5' RACE reads. The sample yields around 1,000,000 distinct CDR3 sequences, roughly 24% seen once. This sample also appeared in a second study, on T cells of mothers and their children.

Sequences were obtained from blood. These receptors all stem from a girl aged 2 to 10 in good health.

The V call is TRBV14, the J call TRBJ2-1; D is perhaps TRBD1 (6 bases). The CDR3 extends over 15 amino acids. V dropped 4 bases and J dropped 8 bases, with 18 bases sitting between them. Germline values: CDR1 SGHDN, CDR2 FVKESK. The CDR3 DNA follows: TGTGCCAGCAGCCCTTGGGGGCCTCCGTCGGATGAGCAGTTCTTC. This sequence encodes CASSPWGPPSDEQFF.

On this clonotype: One junction end does not reproduce the germline sequence, and a read error may be involved. This rearrangement joins TRBV7-2 to TRBJ2-5, with 10 bases lining up with TRBD2. The last part of the DNA fits TRBJ2-1 better; the J call may be wrong. This CDR3 contains 16 residues. Per the germline V gene, CDR1 is SGHTA and CDR2 is FQGNSA. The CDR3 nucleotides are TGTGCCAGCACCTTACCCCAGGGTAGCGGGAGGATTGAGCAGTTCTTC. This gives the protein CASTLPQGSGRIEQFF.

This clonotype was counted only a few times. The gene calls are TRBV4-1 and TRBJ1-2, with unresolved D. This CDR3 comprises 12 residues. V was cut by 4 bases and J by 6 bases, with 9 bases left in between. CDR1 MGHRA and CDR2 YSYEKL come from the germline V gene. In DNA form, the CDR3 reads TGCGCCAGCAGCCGAGAGAGGGATGGCTACACCTTC. Its protein is CASSRERDGYTF.

There are a few counts of this clonotype. This rearrangement joins TRBV21-1 to TRBJ2-5; the tabulated D call, TRBD2, remains unverified against the DNA. TRBV21-1 is termed a pseudogene. CDR3 length: 19 residues. The CDR3 DNA is TGTGCCAGCAGCAACAAGGGGAACGGACTAGCCCCTTGGCAAGAGACCCAGTACTTC. It is translated as CASSNKGNGLAPWQETQYF.

In this sample, this clonotype turned up a few times. V gene TRBV2 combines with J gene TRBJ1-1, with a weak D call TRBD1 (6 bases). Between the trimmed V and J ends, which lost 3 bases and 4 bases, there was a span of 9 bases. Germline V lookup: CDR1 SNHLY, CDR2 FYNNEI. The CDR3 contains 13 residues. The CDR3 nucleotides read TGTGCCAGCAGTGAGGACAGTTCCACTGAAGCTTTCTTT. This encodes CASSEDSSTEAFF.

This clonotype was seen only a few times. The chain joins TRBV11-3 to TRBJ2-1; D possibly corresponds to TRBD1 (6 bases). This CDR3 spans 15 amino acids. Trimming took 2 bases from V and 5 from J, leaving 13 bases between them. The germline CDR1 and CDR2 sequences are SGHNT and YENEEA. The CDR3 DNA follows: TGTGCCAGCAGCTTACTTGAGGACAGTAACAATGAGCAGTTCTTC. As protein: CASSLLEDSNNEQFF.

This clonotype was counted a few times. A read error may produce the germline difference seen at one junction end. This chain connects TRBV7-2 to TRBJ2-5; maybe TRBD1 (7 bases). This CDR3 contains 15 residues. Germline-derived CDR1 and CDR2 are SGHTA and FQGNSA. The CDR3 coding sequence is TGTGCCAGCAGCTTAGGCCTGGAGGGGGCCAATGAGCGGTTCTTC. As protein: CASSLGLEGANERFF.

The rearrangement links TRBV28 to TRBJ2-1, with TRBD2 as a possible D gene (5 bases). Germline CDR1 is MDHEN and CDR2 is SYDVKM. The CDR3 covers 15 residues. V gave up 8 bases and J gave up 5 bases, with 19 bases separating them. CDR3 amino acids: CASGLRGLPNNEQFF. The DNA for the CDR3 is TGTGCCAGCGGGCTTAGAGGGCTCCCGAACAATGAGCAGTTCTTC.

This clonotype showed up many times. This chain links TRBV28 with TRBJ1-2; D unresolved. CDR1 is MDHEN, CDR2 SYDVKM, per germline. This CDR3 spans 12 amino acids. The ends were cut back, 6 bases at V and 4 bases at J, with 9 bases in the middle. CDR3 loop: CASSSGSYGYTF. The CDR3 nucleotides are TGTGCCAGCAGCTCCGGATCCTATGGCTACACCTTC.

This chain connects TRBV29-1 to TRBJ2-1; TRBD2 aligns across 12 bases. Germline CDR1 is SQVTM and CDR2 is ANQGSEA. This CDR3 spans 18 amino acids. V trimming: 2 bases; J trimming: 7 bases; junction bases outside the gene matches: 15. CDR3 region: CSVENLGGLAGGPNEQFF. CDR3 in DNA: TGCAGCGTTGAAAATCTTGGGGGGCTAGCGGGAGGGCCGAATGAGCAGTTCTTC.

This chain links TRBV6-2 or TRBV6-3 with TRBJ1-5; unclear D gene. V lost 5 bases and J 4 bases, leaving 15 bases between the germline ends. The CDR3 runs 15 residues. Germline values: CDR1 MNHEY, CDR2 SVGEGT. DNA for the CDR3: TGTGCCAGCAGTGACCTCGTTTTCTATAATCAGCCCCAGCATTTT. Residues: CASSDLVFYNQPQHF.

This clonotype was seen a few times. The chain employs TRBV4-3 and TRBJ1-5; D is ambiguous. The CDR3 has 15 amino acids. V lost 0 bases and J lost 4, with 10 bases in between. Germline CDR1 reads LGHNA; CDR2 reads YSLEER. In DNA, the CDR3 is TGCGCCAGCAGCCAAGACAGACTTCTGAATCAGCCCCAGCATTTT. Translating gives CASSQDRLLNQPQHF.

This chain connects TRBV7-9 to TRBJ2-5; D is perhaps TRBD1 (5 bases). The CDR3 is 15 residues long. Germline CDR1 is SEHNR and CDR2 is FQNEAQ (reference sequence). Trimming shortened V by 5 bases and J by 4 bases, and 17 bases separated the two germline ends. CDR3 sequence reads: CASSPAKGEGETQYF. CDR3 coding DNA: TGTGCCAGCAGCCCCGCTAAAGGGGAAGGAGAGACCCAGTACTTC. Using reference TRBV7-9 and TRBJ2-5 for the parts outside the CDR3, the full variable domain is DTGVSQNPRHKITKRGQNVTFRCDPISEHNRLYWYRQTLGQGPEFLTYFQNEAQLEKSRLLSDRFSAERPKGSFSTLEIQRTEQGDSAMYLCASSPAKGEGETQYFGPGTRLLVL.

This clonotype was picked up a small number of times. The CDR3 region is CASWRLNTEAFF. CDR3 sequence (DNA): TGTGCCAGTTGGAGGTTGAACACTGAAGCTTTCTTT. The gene calls are TRBV7-9 and TRBJ1-1; D ambiguous. This CDR3 comprises 12 residues. V was cut by 9 bases and J by 0 bases, with 8 bases left in between. CDR1 and CDR2 from the germline V gene are SEHNR and FQNEAQ (reference sequence).

V gene TRBV5-1 combines with J gene TRBJ1-3; unclear D gene. Germline V gives CDR1 SGHRS, CDR2 YFSETQ. There are 14 residues in the CDR3. V was trimmed by 2 bases and J by 0 bases, leaving 6 bases between them. CDR3 nucleotides: TGCGCCAGCAGCTTTGCGAGCTCTGGAAACACCATATATTTT. It specifies CASSFASSGNTIYF.

The chain employs TRBV18 and TRBJ2-7; D uncertain. With 2 bases removed from V and 6 bases from J, the gap between germline ends came to 8 bases. Looked up from germline, CDR1 is KGHSH and CDR2 is LQKENI. The CDR3 length is 12 residues. The CDR3 region has the DNA TGTGCCAGCTCACCAGGCCTAGTCGAGCAGTACTTC. It is translated as CASSPGLVEQYF.

This clonotype was seen at least ten times. V gene TRBV9 combines with J gene TRBJ2-1; possible D gene TRBD2, 6 bases. Germline V gene data show CDR1 as SGDLS and CDR2 as YYNGEE. This CDR3 is built from 17 residues. The germline V and J ends were trimmed by 0 bases and 0 bases, with 13 bases remaining between them. CDR3 nucleotide sequence: TGTGCCAGCAGCGTAGCAGGTGGGGGGAGCTCCTACAATGAGCAGTTCTTC. Translating gives CASSVAGGGSSYNEQFF.

This clonotype was found once. The rearrangement joins TRBV4-2 to TRBJ2-5; 8 nucleotides line up with TRBD2. CDR3 length equals 17 residues. J lost 1 base, V lost 4 bases, and 11 bases had no gene match. Germline assignment: CDR1 LGHNA and CDR2 YNFKEQ. CDR3 residues: CASSPYAAGGIQETQYF. For the CDR3, the DNA is TGTGCCAGCAGCCCATATGCGGCGGGGGGAATCCAAGAGACCCAGTACTTC.

The table lists this clonotype with a few counts. V gene TRBV28 combines with J gene TRBJ1-4, with 7 bases aligning to TRBD1. Trimming removed 6 bases from V and 6 bases from J; junction bases left unmatched: 10. This CDR3 region has 15 residues. Germline V lookup: CDR1 MDHEN, CDR2 SYDVKM. The CDR3: CASRPNRGGDEKLFF. The CDR3, as DNA: TGTGCCAGCAGACCTAACAGGGGAGGGGATGAAAAACTGTTTTTT.

The J gene is TRBJ2-5, the V gene TRBV5-6, with TRBD1 matching over 9 bases. V dropped 4 bases and J dropped 5; count of bases not matched to a gene: 9. CDR1 and CDR2 from the germline V gene are SGHDT and YYEEEE. The CDR3 covers 15 residues. CDR3 residues: CASSIPGTGSETQYF. DNA of the CDR3: TGTGCCAGCAGCATCCCCGGGACAGGGTCGGAGACCCAGTACTTC.